This T cell receptor (beta chain) originates from a study of cytomegalovirus exposure and HLA in healthy donors. Study results and limitations: With DRB1 most and HLA-C fewest, TCR association rates differed between HLA loci in a later analysis.

Donors sampled were nominally healthy, though unrecorded immune exposures were likely. V shed 1 base, J shed 5 bases, and the junction held 6 bases outside the gene matches. The CDR3 consists of 16 residues. Germline loops: CDR1 LGHNA, CDR2 YSLEER. 13 Jbeta primers and 60 Vbeta primers were used for the PCR. Here immunoSEQ multiplex PCR was the method, and the copy in TCRdb shows in-frame clones only, minus some. This sample yields about 170,000 clones, of which roughly 80% are seen a single time; less than 2.5% belongs to the top ten. As regards this clone: The antigen is not known.

The specimen sequenced was PBMCs. The gene calls are TRBV4-3 and TRBJ2-1; 9 nucleotides match TRBD1. The sequence was obtained from a male donor in good health and CMV-seronegative. The CDR3 DNA is TGCGCCAGCAGCCAAGCAGGGACAGGGATAAACAATGAGCAGTTCTTC. Amino acid sequence: CASSQAGTGINNEQFF.